This TCR beta chain is from a study of T cell repertoires in cytomegalovirus infection. Overall study: Public TCR beta signatures indicated both CMV infection and matching HLA type.

TCRdb independently ran MiXCR on the reads; one entry per CDR3 protein. The data show hundreds of thousands of distinct CDR3 sequences, approximately 42% seen once. Study-level results: CMV carriers having the relevant HLA were flagged by cumulative public TCR beta family frequency. Clonotype analysis showed dominance of the ex vivo response by HLA-C-restricted CMV-specific TCR beta clonotypes.

This clonotype was counted a few times. The antigen remains undetermined. The TCR comes from a human donor in good health (CMV status not recorded). Some clones in this sample may be carry-over from other donors' samples. Source: cultured PBMCs, taken from culture after CMV antigen stimulation.

The CDR3 region is CASSLYRDPRINYGYTF. The CDR3 DNA is TGTGCCAGCAGCCTTTACAGGGATCCAAGAATTAACTATGGCTACACCTTC. The chain combines TRBV7-8 with TRBJ1-2, with D tentatively TRBD1 (6 bases). Per the germline V gene, CDR1 is SGHVS and CDR2 is FQNEAQ. V shed 5 bases and J shed 1 base, with 20 bases lying between them. CDR3 length equals 17 residues.